This passage covers 28 T cell receptor beta chains from one sample sequenced in a study of blood T cells in healthy people across ages. Using a J-beta primer mix together with a sample-barcoded 5' primer, a second PCR was run for roughly 6 to 11 cycles. A single record per CDR3 protein comes from TCRdb applying MiXCR to the 5' RACE reads. Of 850,000 to 950,000 distinct CDR3 sequences in the sample, 25% to 30% are singletons; the top ten hold 15% to 20%. Sequencing was done on a sample of blood. The receptors originated from an elderly woman in good health.

This clonotype appeared a few times. The V call is TRBV5-1, the J call TRBJ1-1; D unclear. The CDR3 runs 14 residues. CDR1 is SGHRS and CDR2 is YFSETQ in the germline V gene. Trimming shortened V by 0 bases and J by 1 base, and 7 bases separated the two germline ends. CDR3 sequence: CASSLDPANTEAFF. The CDR3 region has the DNA TGCGCCAGCAGCTTGGACCCGGCGAACACTGAAGCTTTCTTT.

This clonotype was counted ten times or more. The V call is TRBV6-5, the J call TRBJ1-2; TRBD1 matches 8 bases. The V and J ends lost 7 bases and 0 bases, in that order; junction bases with no gene match: 7. This CDR3 region has 15 residues. Germline V CDR1 and CDR2: MNHEY, SVGAGI. The CDR3 sequence is CASKNDRGTNYGYTF. The DNA of the CDR3 is TGTGCCAGCAAAAACGACAGGGGCACTAACTATGGCTACACCTTC.

The chain joins TRBV27 to TRBJ1-2; D perhaps matches TRBD1 (5 bases). This CDR3 is 15 amino acids long. V lost 4 bases and J 8 bases, leaving 20 bases between the germline ends. Germline V gene lookup returns CDR1 MNHEY and CDR2 SMNVEV (reference sequence). The chain's CDR3 is CASSSTRIPRGGYTF. CDR3 in DNA: TGTGCCAGCAGTTCTACGAGAATACCCCGGGGCGGCTACACCTTC.

This clonotype was recorded at least ten times. This chain uses TRBV7-6 with TRBJ2-7, with a tentative D call TRBD2 (6 bases). Germline lookup yields CDR1 SGHVS and CDR2 FNYEAQ. Trimming stripped 1 base from V and 4 bases from J, with 8 bases between. This CDR3 has 13 residues. The CDR3 region is CASSLEAGYEQYF. CDR3 coding DNA: TGTGCCAGCAGCTTAGAAGCGGGTTACGAGCAGTACTTC.

This clonotype was seen ten or more times. The chain is built from TRBV10-3 and TRBJ2-7; D unresolved. The CDR3 has 14 amino acids. Germline V gene sequence: CDR1 ENHRY, CDR2 SYGVKD. Trimming removed 2 bases at V and 1 base at J, with 9 bases between. The CDR3 nucleotides read TGTGCCATCAGTGAGGGCCAGACTTCCTACGAGCAGTACTTC. Translation: CAISEGQTSYEQYF.

Many counts were recorded for this clonotype. The chain combines TRBV18 with TRBJ2-3; 7 bases match TRBD1. Germline V gene data show CDR1 as KGHSH and CDR2 as LQKENI. Trimming at V came to 2 bases and at J to 5 bases, leaving 4 bases not matched to a gene. The CDR3 extends over 14 amino acids. This CDR3 reads CASSPSRQGDTQYF. CDR3 bases: TGTGCCAGCTCACCATCCCGACAGGGAGATACGCAGTATTTT.

The chain is built from TRBV28 and TRBJ1-5; 9 nucleotides match TRBD1. The ends lost 2 bases at V and 11 bases at J; junction bases unmatched: 28. The CDR3 consists of 21 residues. The germline V gene has CDR1 MDHEN and CDR2 SYDVKM. CDR3 sequence (DNA): TGTGCCAGCAGTTTAGGTAATCGGACAGGGGCGAGAAGAACGAGGTACTCAGCCCAGCATTTT. Its translation is CASSLGNRTGARRTRYSAQHF.

This clonotype was observed many times. The chain links TRBV20-1 to TRBJ2-7; TRBD2 aligns across 9 bases. The CDR3 loop spans 18 amino acids. Trimming at V came to 7 bases and at J to 3 bases, leaving 22 bases not matched to a gene. Germline loops: CDR1 DFQATT, CDR2 SNEGSKA (reference sequence). Here the CDR3 reads CSVVRRGGLLSHYYEQYF. CDR3 sequence (DNA): TGCAGTGTTGTGAGGCGGGGGGGTCTTTTATCACACTACTACGAGCAGTACTTC.

For this clonotype: A much larger clonotype is one base distant, so this may be a read error. The chain joins TRBV30 to TRBJ2-7, with 9 bases matching TRBD2. This CDR3 region has 14 residues. The germline V gene encodes CDR1 GTSNPN and CDR2 SVGIG (reference sequence). V was pared by 3 bases and J by 7 bases, with 10 bases of the junction left unmatched. The DNA for the CDR3 is TGTGCCTGGAGCGGACTAGCGACGCTGGGGGAGCAGTACTTC. It is translated as CAWSGLATLGEQYF.

This clonotype was recorded at least ten times. One junction end disagrees with the germline gene, perhaps due to a read error. This chain connects TRBV5-1 to TRBJ2-1, with D perhaps TRBD2 (6 bases). Germline-derived CDR1 and CDR2 are SGHRS and YFSETQ. The CDR3 length is 15 residues. The CDR3 loop is CASSLELAAYNEQFF. CDR3 nucleotide sequence: TGTGCCAGCAGCTTAGAACTAGCCGCCTACAATGAGCAGTTCTTC.

V gene TRBV7-9 combines with J gene TRBJ1-2; 10 nucleotides line up with TRBD1. Unmatched junction bases numbered 4, after V lost 0 bases and J lost 6 bases. The CDR3 has 15 residues. Germline V CDR1 and CDR2: SEHNR, FQNEAQ (reference sequence). The CDR3 nucleotides are TGTGCCAGCAGCTTAGCGCAGACAGGGGGCGATGGCTACACCTTC. Its protein product is CASSLAQTGGDGYTF.

A remark on this clonotype: This may be a read error, as it is one base from a much larger clone. The gene calls are TRBV9 and TRBJ2-3, with 10 nucleotides matching TRBD2. The CDR3 runs to 15 residues. Germline V lookup: CDR1 SGDLS, CDR2 YYNGEE. The J segment lost 5 bases and the V segment lost 10 bases, leaving 13 bases of the junction unmatched. In DNA form, the CDR3 reads TGTGCCTGCACGGGAGCGGGGGGGCCCCGAGATACGCAGTATTTT. Amino acids: CACTGAGGPRDTQYF.

This clonotype appeared many times. The chain has TRBV19 and TRBJ2-3; D gene unclear. Trimming cost V 5 bases and J 7 bases, with 7 bases left between them. CDR1 is LNHDA, CDR2 SQIVND, per germline (reference sequence). The CDR3 spans 11 residues. The CDR3: CASSSSYTQYF. CDR3 nucleotides: TGTGCCAGTAGTTCCAGCTATACGCAGTATTTT.

The V gene is TRBV7-2, the J gene TRBJ2-7, with D tentatively TRBD1 (6 bases). The CDR3 is 16 residues long. Germline V gives CDR1 SGHTA, CDR2 FQGNSA. Deletions cut 4 bases from V and 2 bases from J, with 18 bases between. The CDR3 spells CASSSQTGRFTYEQYF. The CDR3 nucleotides read TGTGCCAGCAGCTCCCAGACAGGCCGCTTTACCTACGAGCAGTACTTC.

This rearrangement joins TRBV7-9 to TRBJ2-7, with 9 bases identical to TRBD1. The germline V gene has CDR1 SEHNR and CDR2 FQNEAQ (reference sequence). V was pared by 5 bases and J by 3 bases, with 11 bases of the junction left unmatched. The CDR3 runs 16 residues. The CDR3 sequence: CASSDETGTGNYEQYF. The CDR3 DNA reads TGTGCCAGCAGCGACGAGACCGGGACAGGGAACTACGAGCAGTACTTC.

This clonotype has a count of ten or more. The chain joins TRBV28 to TRBJ2-5, with TRBD1 matching over 7 bases. The V gene's germline CDR1 is MDHEN and CDR2 SYDVKM. This CDR3 region has 17 residues. The J segment lost 5 bases and the V segment lost 5 bases, leaving 17 bases of the junction unmatched. This CDR3 is CASSPRAYKGAVETQYF. CDR3 DNA sequence: TGTGCCAGCAGTCCCCGGGCATACAAGGGGGCAGTTGAGACCCAGTACTTC.

This clonotype was recorded many times. This chain uses TRBV6-5 with TRBJ2-3, with TRBD1 identical over 8 bases. The CDR3 runs 15 residues. Germline lookup yields CDR1 MNHEY and CDR2 SVGAGI. With 7 bases clipped from V and 2 bases from J, the junction kept 8 bases outside the gene matches. Here the CDR3 reads CASTSRQGITDTQYF. The CDR3 bases are TGTGCCAGCACATCACGACAGGGGATCACAGATACGCAGTATTTT.

Regarding this clonotype: Possible read error: a much larger clone is one base away. The chain recombines TRBV5-1 with TRBJ2-1; D might be TRBD2 (5 bases). The J call may be incorrect, as the DNA end agrees better with TRBJ2-7. Per germline, CDR1 SGHRS and CDR2 YFSETQ. This CDR3 is 15 amino acids long. CDR3 DNA sequence: TGCGCCAGCAGCTTGGCCCCGGACTCCCACAATGAGCAGTACTTC. Residues: CASSLAPDSHNEQYF.

This clonotype was counted many times. The CDR3 protein is CASITGEFLRETQYF. The CDR3 region has the DNA TGTGCCAGCATCACGGGAGAGTTTTTGAGGGAGACCCAGTACTTC. This sequence joins TRBV9 and TRBJ2-5; a possible D gene is TRBD2 (6 bases). V was cut by 6 bases and J by 5 bases, with 20 bases left in between. In germline, CDR1 is SGDLS, CDR2 YYNGEE. The CDR3 is made up of 15 amino acids.

With respect to this clonotype: Because the CDR3's place on the DNA is in doubt, the DNA is left out and the CDR3 is given as listed by TCRdb. The chain combines TRBV7-2 with TRBJ2-7; the table's TRBD2 call for D was not verified on the DNA. The CDR3 is 22 residues long, counting both termini. The germline V gene encodes CDR1 SGHTA and CDR2 FQGNSA. The CDR3 sequence is CASSLGGEEGYTFGSGTTEQYF.

CDR3 DNA sequence: TGCGCCAGCAGCCAAGTGGGATCACAGGGGGCAGCGACAGATACGCAGTATTTT. Translated: CASSQVGSQGAATDTQYF. The rearrangement uses TRBV4-1 and TRBJ2-3, with 9 bases identical to TRBD1. With 1 base clipped from V and 3 bases from J, the junction kept 11 bases outside the gene matches. The length of the CDR3 is 18 residues. Germline V gene sequence: CDR1 MGHRA, CDR2 YSYEKL.

The V gene is TRBV20-1, the J gene TRBJ2-7, with TRBD1 matching 9 bases. Germline V gene sequence: CDR1 DFQATT, CDR2 SNEGSKA (reference sequence). Trimming removed 6 bases from V and 7 bases from J; junction bases left unmatched: 7. The CDR3 contains 12 residues. The CDR3 DNA is TGCAGTGCCGGGACAGGGATTAATGAGCAGTACTTC. Amino acids: CSAGTGINEQYF.

This clonotype was detected many times. The J gene is TRBJ2-3, the V gene TRBV4-2; weak D call: TRBD2 (5 bases). CDR3 length: 15 amino acids. Per germline, CDR1 LGHNA and CDR2 YNFKEQ. V gave up 1 base and J gave up 0 bases, with 8 bases separating them. The CDR3 sequence: CASSQGGFSTDTQYF. CDR3 bases: TGTGCCAGCAGCCAAGGCGGGTTTAGCACAGATACGCAGTATTTT.

This clonotype was observed many times. The DNA of the CDR3 is TGTGCCAGCACCATGGGGGGAATGAAGCGAGGCTACACCTTC. As protein: CASTMGGMKRGYTF. This chain joins TRBV6-6 and TRBJ1-2; a weak D match, TRBD1 (5 bases). V lost 7 bases and J lost 8, with 20 bases in between. CDR3 length: 14 amino acids. The germline V gene encodes CDR1 MNHNY and CDR2 SVGAGI (reference sequence).

A few counts support this clonotype. The chain links TRBV5-1 to TRBJ2-7, with 7 bases identical to TRBD1. This CDR3 spans 16 amino acids. Germline V CDR1 and CDR2: SGHRS, YFSETQ. V dropped 1 base and J dropped 7; count of bases not matched to a gene: 14. CDR3 amino acids: CASSLTGDSSYNEQYF. CDR3 DNA sequence: TGCGCCAGCAGCTTGACAGGGGATAGCTCCTACAATGAGCAGTACTTC.

In its sample, this clonotype was seen a few times. A read error may be the cause here, since a much bigger clone is one base away. The chain links TRBV3-1 to TRBJ2-4, with D unresolved. The V and J ends lost 6 bases and 1 base respectively, with 10 bases between them. Germline V gives CDR1 LGHDT, CDR2 YNNKEL (reference sequence). CDR3 length: 14 residues. CDR3: CASRQRMAKNIQYF. The DNA for the CDR3 is TGTGCCAGCAGGCAAAGGATGGCCAAAAACATTCAGTACTTC.

This clonotype occurred a few times. The rearrangement joins TRBV9 to TRBJ2-3; D tentatively fits TRBD1 or TRBD2 (5 bases each). Germline CDR1 reads SGDLS; CDR2 reads YYNGEE. V lost 1 base to trimming and J lost 3 bases, with 24 bases between them. The CDR3 runs 19 residues. CDR3 DNA sequence: TGTGCCAGCAGCGTAAGGAGTGGGAGACAGTTGGGGGTTACAGATACGCAGTATTTT. Its protein is CASSVRSGRQLGVTDTQYF.

V gene TRBV18 combines with J gene TRBJ1-4; possible D gene TRBD1, 6 bases. V lost 4 bases, J lost 0 bases, and 12 bases lay in between. CDR1 KGHSH and CDR2 LQKENI come from the germline V gene. The CDR3 totals 16 residues. The DNA for the CDR3 is TGTGCCAGCTCACTCCTACAGGGTGCAACTAATGAAAAACTGTTTTTT. Translating it yields CASSLLQGATNEKLFF.